The sequence of this T cell receptor (beta chain) was determined in a study of cytomegalovirus exposure and HLA in healthy donors. Germline-derived CDR1 and CDR2 are KGHSH and LQKENI. The J segment lost 5 bases and the V segment lost 0 bases, leaving 5 bases of the junction unmatched. The CDR3 is 16 amino acids. This clone was detected once. As for the donors, each was a healthy bone marrow donor. PCR used 60 Vbeta primers and 13 Jbeta primers. The data were produced by immunoSEQ multiplex PCR, yet TCRdb's version contains in-frame clones alone and is incomplete. The sample yields about 220,000 clones, about three quarters seen once.

Sequenced sample: PBMCs. The chain links TRBV18 to TRBJ2-1, with TRBD1 matching over 9 bases. The sequence derives from a male donor in good health and CMV-seronegative. The CDR3 sequence: CASSPPRTGVNNEQFF. DNA for the CDR3: TGTGCCAGCTCACCACCGAGGACAGGGGTCAACAATGAGCAGTTCTTC.